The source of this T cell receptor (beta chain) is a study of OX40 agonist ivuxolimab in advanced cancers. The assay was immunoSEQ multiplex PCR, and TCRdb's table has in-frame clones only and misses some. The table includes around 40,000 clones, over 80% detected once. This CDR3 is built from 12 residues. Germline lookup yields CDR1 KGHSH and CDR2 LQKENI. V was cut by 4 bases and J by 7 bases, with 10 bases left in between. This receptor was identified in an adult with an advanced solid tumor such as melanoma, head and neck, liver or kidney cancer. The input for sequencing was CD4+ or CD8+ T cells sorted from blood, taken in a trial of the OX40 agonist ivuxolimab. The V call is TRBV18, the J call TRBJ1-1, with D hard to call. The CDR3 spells CASSHEGGEAFF. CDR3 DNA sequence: TGTGCCAGCTCACACGAGGGAGGTGAAGCTTTCTTT. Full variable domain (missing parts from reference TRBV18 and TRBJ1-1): NAGVMQNPRHLVRRRGQEARLRCSPMKGHSHVYWYRQLPEEGLKFMVYLQKENIIDESGMPKERFSAEFPKEGPSILRIQQVVRGDSAAYFCASSHEGGEAFFGQGTRLTVV.